This is a list of T cell receptor beta chains from one sample in a study of T cells in Graves' hyperthyroidism and ophthalmopathy. TCRdb called the multiplex PCR reads again in MiXCR, with one record for every CDR3 protein. The sample shows 250,000 to 350,000 distinct CDR3 sequences, about 15% of them seen only once. The source material was blood. All receptors derive from a woman aged 60-70 years with Graves' ophthalmopathy. Each CDR3 is given with its conserved first and last residue. D genes are given only for firm matches. For some rows the clone size is stated as once, few or many, or as a class when expanded; others skip it.

clone_size,j_call,v_call,d_call,cdr3_aa,cdr3_nt
.,TRBJ2-1,TRBV7-2,TRBD2,CASSIDPPLRGRAQNEQFF,TGTGCCAGTAGTATAGATCCTCCTTTGCGTGGGAGGGCCCAGAATGAGCAGTTCTTC
many,TRBJ1-1,TRBV10-1,.,CASSPSRYTEAFF,TGCGCCAGCAGCCCGTCCCGGTACACTGAAGCTTTCTTT
few,TRBJ1-1,TRBV20-1,.,CSARLPGSHTEAFF,TGCAGTGCTAGACTCCCCGGGTCCCACACTGAAGCTTTCTTT
many,TRBJ1-5,TRBV7-2,.,CASSYGQQPQHF,TGTGCCAGCAGCTACGGACAGCAGCCCCAGCATTTT
many,TRBJ1-1,TRBV6-1,.,CASSYAGEAFF,TGTGCCAGCAGTTACGCCGGTGAAGCTTTCTTT
many,TRBJ1-2,TRBV18,TRBD1,CASSPRQGDGYTF,TGTGCCAGCTCACCCAGACAGGGGGATGGCTACACCTTC
many,TRBJ2-7,TRBV2,TRBD2,CASISGHTGTSGYYEQYF,TGTGCCAGCATCTCCGGACACACAGGGACTAGCGGCTACTACGAGCAGTACTTC
.,TRBJ2-1,TRBV11-3,TRBD2,CASSLGSGSGASSYNEQFF,TGTGCCAGCAGCTTAGGAAGTGGTAGCGGGGCAAGCTCCTACAATGAGCAGTTCTTC
once,TRBJ1-1,TRBV6-2/TRBV6-3,TRBD1,CASRGQVFMNTEAFF,TGTGCCAGCAGGGGACAGGTTTTCATGAACACTGAAGCTTTCTTT
.,TRBJ2-1,TRBV7-8,.,CASSAQGGGDYNEQFF,TGTGCCAGCAGCGCGCAGGGGGGGGGGGATTACAATGAGCAGTTCTTC
many,TRBJ2-5,TRBV9,.,CASSVDGEQTQYF,TGTGCCAGCAGCGTAGACGGGGAACAGACCCAGTACTTC
.,TRBJ2-3,TRBV6-6,TRBD2,CASSYSIVGGSTDTQYF,TGTGCCAGCAGTTACTCGATCGTGGGGGGGAGCACAGATACGCAGTATTTT
many,TRBJ1-1,TRBV7-8,TRBD1,CASSLQGQGMSEAFF,TGTGCCAGCAGCTTACAGGGACAGGGAATGTCTGAAGCTTTCTTT
.,TRBJ1-6,TRBV11-2,TRBD1,CASSLETGANSPLHF,TGTGCCAGCAGCTTAGAAACAGGGGCAAATTCACCCCTCCACTTT
many,TRBJ1-2,TRBV20-1,.,CSARSSALDYGYTF,TGCAGTGCTAGGAGTAGTGCTCTCGACTATGGCTACACCTTC
few,TRBJ2-5,TRBV7-9,.,CASSLASSQETQYF,TGTGCCAGCAGCTTAGCAAGCAGCCAAGAGACCCAGTACTTC
many,TRBJ2-7,TRBV11-3,.,CASTHGPRTEKPYEQYF,TGTGCCAGCACCCACGGGCCTCGGACAGAAAAACCCTACGAGCAGTACTTC
.,TRBJ2-7,TRBV6-2/TRBV6-3,TRBD2,CDSGGMTEQYF,TGTGACAGCGGGGGGATGACGGAGCAGTACTTC
few,TRBJ2-3,TRBV29-1,TRBD2,CSVSTSGGTDTQYF,TGCAGCGTATCGACTAGCGGAGGCACAGATACGCAGTATTTT
many,TRBJ1-1,TRBV18,.,CASSPPIRGGTEAFF,TGTGCCAGCTCACCACCGATCAGGGGAGGGACTGAAGCTTTCTTT
many,TRBJ2-3,TRBV7-9,TRBD2,CASSLWGTSGSTYTQYF,TGTGCCAGCAGCTTATGGGGGACTAGCGGGAGTACCTATACGCAGTATTTT
many,TRBJ2-2,TRBV11-1,.,CASSPPTATNTGELFF,TGTGCCAGCAGCCCCCCCACGGCGACGAACACCGGGGAGCTGTTTTTT
many,TRBJ1-1,TRBV20-1,.,CSARLGFTEAFF,TGCAGTGCGAGGCTAGGGTTCACTGAAGCTTTCTTT
many,TRBJ2-7,TRBV5-1,.,CASSEENYEQYF,TGCGCCAGCAGCGAGGAGAACTACGAGCAGTACTTC
many,TRBJ2-5,TRBV27,.,CASSPVDQQETQYF,TGTGCCAGCAGTCCCGTAGATCAGCAAGAGACCCAGTACTTC
.,TRBJ1-2,TRBV12-3/TRBV12-4,TRBD1,CASRAGTVYGYTF,TGTGCCAGCAGGGCCGGGACAGTCTATGGCTACACCTTC
many,TRBJ2-2,TRBV20-1,TRBD2,CSAKSGIVGELFF,TGCAGTGCTAAAAGCGGGATAGTCGGGGAGCTGTTTTTT
.,TRBJ1-3,TRBV5-1,.,CASSSADPGFSLAGNTIYF,TGCGCCAGCAGCTCGGCGGATCCGGGGTTCTCTCTCGCTGGAAACACCATATATTTT
few,TRBJ1-1,TRBV6-1,.,CASSRGTNTEAFF,TGTGCCAGCAGTAGGGGGACGAACACTGAAGCTTTCTTT
few,TRBJ1-4,TRBV4-1,.,CASSQGQEGVGEKLFF,TGCGCCAGCAGCCAAGGCCAGGAAGGTGTCGGTGAAAAACTGTTTTTT
many,TRBJ2-1,TRBV7-8,TRBD2,CASSQTGLAGVNEQFF,TGTGCCAGCAGTCAAACGGGACTAGCGGGAGTCAATGAGCAGTTCTTC
.,TRBJ1-4,TRBV2,TRBD1,CASSGLGTGGLEKLFF,TGTGCCAGCAGCGGTCTGGGGACAGGGGGTCTGGAAAAACTGTTTTTT
many,TRBJ2-2,TRBV7-7,TRBD2,CASSARPPRAGGYTGELFF,TGTGCTAGCAGCGCCCGCCCGCCTCGGGCGGGGGGTTACACCGGGGAGCTGTTTTTT
.,TRBJ2-7,TRBV6-4,.,CASSLALRTLFYEQYF,TGTGCCAGCAGCCTTGCATTACGGACCTTATTCTACGAGCAGTACTTC
many,TRBJ1-1,TRBV28,.,CATVMNTEAFF,TGTGCCACCGTCATGAACACTGAAGCTTTCTTT
.,TRBJ2-2,TRBV19,TRBD1,CASSAGGSYTGELFF,TGTGCCAGTAGTGCAGGGGGCAGTTACACCGGGGAGCTGTTTTTT
.,TRBJ2-1,TRBV7-9,TRBD1,CASSLPGTGHYEQFF,TGTGCCAGCAGCTTGCCCGGGACAGGGCACTATGAGCAGTTCTTC
few,TRBJ2-1,TRBV13,.,CASSFYGISYNEQFF,TGTGCCAGCAGCTTTTACGGGATCTCCTACAACGAGCAGTTCTTC
many,TRBJ2-3,TRBV7-2,TRBD1,CASRLDRATDTQYF,TGTGCCAGCCGTTTAGACAGGGCCACAGATACGCAGTATTTT
few,TRBJ2-1,TRBV6-6,TRBD2,CASSYYGLAGENEQFF,TGTGCCAGCAGTTACTATGGACTAGCGGGGGAAAATGAGCAGTTCTTC
many,TRBJ2-7,TRBV6-1,.,CASSEGGSRGEQYF,TGTGCCAGCAGTGAAGGTGGTTCCCGTGGAGAGCAGTACTTC
many,TRBJ2-7,TRBV28,.,CASSLLRVPRYEQYF,TGTGCCAGCAGCCTGCTTAGGGTGCCCCGCTACGAGCAGTACTTC
.,TRBJ2-3,TRBV9,.,CASSVESDTQYF,TGTGCCAGCAGCGTAGAGTCGGATACGCAGTATTTT